This T cell receptor beta chain was captured in a study of blood T cell repertoires in COVID-19 (dated by TCRdb to the early 2020s). Regarding the study in general: Collaborator samples came from the United States, Italy and Spain and covered acute and convalescent phases of COVID-19. The material from the prospective study consisted of cDNA or gDNA derived from T cells, B-cell-depleted T cells, or PBMCs. Where HLA class I and class II types were available, the types were taken from metadata supplied by the sample provider, not from assay-based typing. A freely available public database, intended as a resource for researchers studying the immune response to SARS-CoV-2, is where the repertoires were released. Samples were obtained from the ongoing ImmuneRACE study (first 160 participants) and from 1,200 or so subjects provided by 6 global collaborators. Subjects who had been exposed to COVID-19, were actively infected with it, or had recovered from it provided the deeply sampled blood TCRbeta repertoires that made up the dataset. A de-identified subject ID, COVID-19 status, age in years and sex were almost always included in the sample metadata.

Overall study results and their limits: How much clinical and demographic metadata was included differed by source and by participant, and the metadata was provided uncurated.

TCRbeta CDR3 regions were amplified from genomic DNA by means of the immunoSEQ Assay, a bias-controlled multiplex PCR. Concerning the study's data processing: The number of nucleated cells in each sample was estimated from the amplification of reference gene primers within the assay. Sequence reads were collapsed and filtered to measure the absolute abundance of every unique TCRbeta CDR3 rearrangement. For each sample, productive Simpson clonality was calculated by taking the square root of Simpson's diversity index across productive rearrangements. TCRdb's version of the immuneACCESS table is confined to in-frame rearrangements and falls short of the full clone set. An unresolved V gene accounts for under half of the shortfall where checked; the remainder is of unknown origin. V, J and clone size were drawn from that table, and D and trimming were deduced from the DNA. A total of 40,000 or so clones appear in this sample, just under 75% of them only once. The ten largest account for over 9.5% of the sample.

As to this clone: It has no known antigen specificity. Within one base of it there is no much larger clone, and no base qualities were kept.

One collaborating source in Seattle enrolled patients during active infection and followed them longitudinally through the course of disease. Whole blood was collected in K2EDTA tubes by collaborating institutions according to the institutions' own protocols. Collaborator samples were shipped for TCRbeta analysis as frozen whole blood, isolated PBMCs, or DNA extracted from either sample type. The specimen was peripheral blood. This TCR derives from a man between 65 and 85 years old with COVID-19, enrolled during active disease.

The CDR3 region: CASSKNSPSYEQYF. DNA sequence: TGTGCCAGCAGCAAAAACAGCCCTTCCTACGAGCAGTACTTC. The receptor chain draws on TRBV21-1 and TRBJ2-7; TRBD1, the table's D call, lacks a check against the DNA. TRBV21-1 is designated a pseudogene. The CDR3 has 14 amino acids, counting the end cysteine and phenylalanine. Only CDR3 DNA remains: 42 bases, in frame from the first base.